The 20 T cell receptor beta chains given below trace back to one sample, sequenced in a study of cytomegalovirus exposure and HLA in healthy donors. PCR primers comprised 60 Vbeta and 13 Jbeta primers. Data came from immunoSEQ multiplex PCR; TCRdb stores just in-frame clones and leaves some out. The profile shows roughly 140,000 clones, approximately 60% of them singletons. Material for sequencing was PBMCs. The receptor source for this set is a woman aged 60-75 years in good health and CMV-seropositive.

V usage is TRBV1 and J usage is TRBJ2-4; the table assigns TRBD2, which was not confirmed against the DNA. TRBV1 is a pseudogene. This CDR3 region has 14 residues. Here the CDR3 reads CTSSRPPAGDIQYF. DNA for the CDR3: TGCACCAGCAGCCGCCCCCCCGCGGGAGACATTCAGTACTTC.

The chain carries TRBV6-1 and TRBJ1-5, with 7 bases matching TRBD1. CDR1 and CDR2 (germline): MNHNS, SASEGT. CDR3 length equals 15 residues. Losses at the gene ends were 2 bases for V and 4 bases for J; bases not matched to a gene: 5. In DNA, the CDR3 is TGTGCCAGCAGTGAACTGGGACAGCTAAATCAGCCCCAGCATTTT. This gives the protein CASSELGQLNQPQHF.

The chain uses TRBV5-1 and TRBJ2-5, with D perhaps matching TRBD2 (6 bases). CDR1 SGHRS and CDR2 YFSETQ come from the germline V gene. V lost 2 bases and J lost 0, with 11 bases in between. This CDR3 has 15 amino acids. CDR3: CASSLLGGNQETQYF. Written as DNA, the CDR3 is TGCGCCAGCAGCTTACTGGGGGGAAACCAAGAGACCCAGTACTTC. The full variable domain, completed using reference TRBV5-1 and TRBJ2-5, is KAGVTQTPRYLIKTRGQQVTLSCSPISGHRSVSWYQQTPGQGLQFLFEYFSETQRNKGNFPGRFSGRQFSNSRSEMNVSTLELGDSALYLCASSLLGGNQETQYFGPGTRLLVL.

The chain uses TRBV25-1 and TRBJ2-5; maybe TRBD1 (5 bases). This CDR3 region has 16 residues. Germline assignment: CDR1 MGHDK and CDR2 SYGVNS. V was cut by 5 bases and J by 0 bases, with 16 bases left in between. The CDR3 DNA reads TGTGCCAGCAGTAAGGGGAAACTGGGATACCAAGAGACCCAGTACTTC. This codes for CASSKGKLGYQETQYF.

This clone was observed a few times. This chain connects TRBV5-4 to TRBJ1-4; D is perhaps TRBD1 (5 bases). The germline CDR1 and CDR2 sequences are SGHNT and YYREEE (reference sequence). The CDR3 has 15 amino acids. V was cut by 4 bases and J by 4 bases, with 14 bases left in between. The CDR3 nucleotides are TGTGCCAGCAGCCGTGGGGGGTTCGGTAATGAAAAACTGTTTTTT. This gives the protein CASSRGGFGNEKLFF.

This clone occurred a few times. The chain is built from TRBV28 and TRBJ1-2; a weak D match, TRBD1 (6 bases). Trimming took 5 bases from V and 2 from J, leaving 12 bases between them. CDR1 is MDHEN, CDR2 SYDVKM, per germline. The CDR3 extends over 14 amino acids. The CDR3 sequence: CASSPRQENYGYTF. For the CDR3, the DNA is TGTGCCAGCAGTCCCCGACAGGAGAACTATGGCTACACCTTC.

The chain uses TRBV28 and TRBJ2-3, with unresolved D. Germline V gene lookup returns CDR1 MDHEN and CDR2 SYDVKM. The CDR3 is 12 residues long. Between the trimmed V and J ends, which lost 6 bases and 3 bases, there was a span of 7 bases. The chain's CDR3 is CASRAATDTQYF. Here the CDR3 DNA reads TGTGCCAGCAGGGCGGCGACAGATACGCAGTATTTT.

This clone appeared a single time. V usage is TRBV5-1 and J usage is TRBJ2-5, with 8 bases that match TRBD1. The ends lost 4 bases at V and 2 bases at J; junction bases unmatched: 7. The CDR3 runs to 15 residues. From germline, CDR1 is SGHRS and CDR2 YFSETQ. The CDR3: CASSLTGTGQETQYF. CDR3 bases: TGCGCCAGCAGCCTAACCGGGACAGGACAAGAGACCCAGTACTTC. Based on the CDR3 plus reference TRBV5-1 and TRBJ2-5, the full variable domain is KAGVTQTPRYLIKTRGQQVTLSCSPISGHRSVSWYQQTPGQGLQFLFEYFSETQRNKGNFPGRFSGRQFSNSRSEMNVSTLELGDSALYLCASSLTGTGQETQYFGPGTRLLVL.

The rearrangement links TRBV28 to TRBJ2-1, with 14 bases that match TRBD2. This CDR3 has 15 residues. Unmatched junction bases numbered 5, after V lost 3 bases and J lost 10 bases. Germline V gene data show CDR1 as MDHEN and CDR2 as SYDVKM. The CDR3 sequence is CASSFGLAGGLEQFF. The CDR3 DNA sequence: TGTGCCAGCAGTTTCGGACTAGCGGGAGGTTTAGAGCAGTTCTTC.

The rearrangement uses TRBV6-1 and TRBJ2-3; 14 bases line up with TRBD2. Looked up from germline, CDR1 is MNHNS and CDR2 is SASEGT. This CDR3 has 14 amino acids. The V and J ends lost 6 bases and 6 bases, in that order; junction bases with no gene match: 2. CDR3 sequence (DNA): TGTGCCAGCAGCCGACTAGCGGGAGGGGATACGCAGTATTTT. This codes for CASSRLAGGDTQYF.

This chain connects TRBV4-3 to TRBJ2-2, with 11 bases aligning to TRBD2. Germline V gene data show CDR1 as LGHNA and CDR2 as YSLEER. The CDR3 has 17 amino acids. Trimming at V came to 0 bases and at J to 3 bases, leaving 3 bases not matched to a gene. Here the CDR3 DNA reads TGCGCCAGCAGCCAAGATTTAGCGGGAGGGTACACCGGGGAGCTGTTTTTT. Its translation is CASSQDLAGGYTGELFF.

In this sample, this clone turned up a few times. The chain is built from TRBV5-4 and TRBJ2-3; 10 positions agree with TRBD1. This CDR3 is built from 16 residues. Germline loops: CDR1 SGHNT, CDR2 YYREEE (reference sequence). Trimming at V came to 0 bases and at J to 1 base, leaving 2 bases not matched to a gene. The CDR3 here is CASSLGDRGGTDTQYF. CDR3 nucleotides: TGTGCCAGCAGCTTGGGGGACAGGGGCGGCACAGATACGCAGTATTTT.

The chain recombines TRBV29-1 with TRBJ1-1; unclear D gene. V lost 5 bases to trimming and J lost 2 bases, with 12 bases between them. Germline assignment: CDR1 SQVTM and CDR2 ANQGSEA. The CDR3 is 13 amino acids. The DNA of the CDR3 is TGCAGCGTTAACCCCCAGCGTAACACTGAAGCTTTCTTT. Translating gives CSVNPQRNTEAFF.

The CDR3 DNA is TGTGCCAGCAGCTCCGGGACAGGGGCCCCCGGGGAGCTGTTTTTT. It yields the protein CASSSGTGAPGELFF. The chain is built from TRBV9 and TRBJ2-2; TRBD1 agrees at 10 bases. With 4 bases clipped from V and 6 bases from J, the junction kept 6 bases outside the gene matches. Germline CDR1 is SGDLS and CDR2 is YYNGEE. This CDR3 contains 15 residues. Looking up the rest from reference TRBV9 and TRBJ2-2 gives the full variable domain: DSGVTQTPKHLITATGQRVTLRCSPRSGDLSVYWYQQSLDQGLQFLIQYYNGEERAKGNILERFSAQQFPDLHSELNLSSLELGDSALYFCASSSGTGAPGELFFGEGSRLTVL.

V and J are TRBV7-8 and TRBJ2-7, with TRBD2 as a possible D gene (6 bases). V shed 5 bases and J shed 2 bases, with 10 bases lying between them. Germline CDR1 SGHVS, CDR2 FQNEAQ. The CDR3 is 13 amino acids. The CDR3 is CASSPGLTYEQYF. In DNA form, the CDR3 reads TGTGCCAGCAGCCCGGGACTTACCTACGAGCAGTACTTC.

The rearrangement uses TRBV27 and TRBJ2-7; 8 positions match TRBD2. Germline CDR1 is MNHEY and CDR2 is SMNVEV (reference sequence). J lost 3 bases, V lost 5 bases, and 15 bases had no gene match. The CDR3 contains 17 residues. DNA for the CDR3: TGTGCCAGCAGTGCCCCCAGCGGGAGATCGTGGGACTACGAGCAGTACTTC. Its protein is CASSAPSGRSWDYEQYF.

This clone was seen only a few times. CDR3 residues: CAISPGTGRLAEGYTF. CDR3 DNA sequence: TGTGCCATCAGCCCCGGGACAGGGCGGTTGGCGGAAGGCTACACCTTC. V is TRBV10-3 and J is TRBJ1-2; TRBD1 aligns across 9 bases. V was pared by 6 bases and J by 8 bases, with 16 bases of the junction left unmatched. The CDR3 consists of 16 residues. The V gene's germline CDR1 is ENHRY and CDR2 SYGVKD.

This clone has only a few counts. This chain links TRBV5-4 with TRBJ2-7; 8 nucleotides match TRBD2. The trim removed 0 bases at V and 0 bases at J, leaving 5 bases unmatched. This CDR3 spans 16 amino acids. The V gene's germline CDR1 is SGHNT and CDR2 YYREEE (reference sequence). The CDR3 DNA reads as TGTGCCAGCAGCTTGGCCGGCAGCGGGAGCTCCTACGAGCAGTACTTC. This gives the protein CASSLAGSGSSYEQYF.

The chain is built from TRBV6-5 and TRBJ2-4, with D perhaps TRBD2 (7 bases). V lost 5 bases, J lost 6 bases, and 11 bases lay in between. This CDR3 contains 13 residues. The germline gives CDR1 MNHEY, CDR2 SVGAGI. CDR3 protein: CASSGGGGNIQYF. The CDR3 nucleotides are TGTGCCAGCAGTGGAGGGGGGGGAAACATTCAGTACTTC.

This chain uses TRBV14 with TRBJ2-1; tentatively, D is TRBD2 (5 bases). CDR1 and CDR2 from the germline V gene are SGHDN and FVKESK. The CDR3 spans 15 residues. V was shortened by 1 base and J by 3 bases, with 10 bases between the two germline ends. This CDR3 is CASSQVEAVYNEQFF. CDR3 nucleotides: TGTGCCAGCAGCCAAGTCGAAGCGGTCTACAATGAGCAGTTCTTC.